A selection of T cell receptor beta chains follows, all from one sample in a study of T cell responses to AZD1222 COVID-19 vaccine. Profiling relied on immunoSEQ multiplex PCR, and the TCRdb table lists in-frame clones only, not all of them. This table holds about 120,000 clones, roughly 87% found once. The material sequenced was peripheral blood, taken 28 days after the second AZD1222 dose. These TCRs come from an adult who received the AZD1222 COVID-19 vaccine. The CDR3 runs from the conserved cysteine through the conserved F or W. D genes are given only for firm matches. Some rows mark clone size as missing; the rest say once, few, many or name a class of expanded clone.

d_gene: -; v_gene: TRBV30; j_gene: TRBJ2-7; abundance: -; CDR3nt: TGTGCCTGGCGCCCCGGGTCCTACGAGCAGTACTTC; CDR3aa: CAWRPGSYEQYF
d_gene: -; v_gene: TRBV27; j_gene: TRBJ1-1; abundance: -; CDR3nt: TGTGCCAGCAGGCCCACTTTAGGGCGAAGCACTGAAGCTTTCTTT; CDR3aa: CASRPTLGRSTEAFF
d_gene: -; v_gene: TRBV19; j_gene: TRBJ2-5; abundance: few; CDR3nt: TGTGCCAGTAGTAGTCTGGGGCCCCAAGAGACCCAGTACTTC; CDR3aa: CASSSLGPQETQYF
d_gene: -; v_gene: TRBV5-1; j_gene: TRBJ1-2; abundance: -; CDR3nt: TGCGCCAGCAGCTTGGCCGGAGTTTCCTATGGCTACACCTTC; CDR3aa: CASSLAGVSYGYTF
d_gene: -; v_gene: TRBV29-1; j_gene: TRBJ2-3; abundance: -; CDR3nt: TGCAGCGTTGCCAGGGGATCTAGCACAGATACGCAGTATTTT; CDR3aa: CSVARGSSTDTQYF
d_gene: -; v_gene: TRBV6-1; j_gene: TRBJ1-4; abundance: -; CDR3nt: TGTGCCAGCAGTGAAGCAGCAGGTCGATCCGGGGGTGAAAAACTGTTTTTT; CDR3aa: CASSEAAGRSGGEKLFF
d_gene: -; v_gene: TRBV5-8; j_gene: TRBJ1-5; abundance: -; CDR3nt: TGTGCCAGCAGCTTGTATACAGGGATGGAGAATCAGCCCCAGCATTTT; CDR3aa: CASSLYTGMENQPQHF
d_gene: -; v_gene: TRBV3-1/TRBV3-2; j_gene: TRBJ1-1; abundance: -; CDR3nt: TGTGCCAGCAGCCACGGGAACACTGAAGCTTTCTTT; CDR3aa: CASSHGNTEAFF
d_gene: -; v_gene: TRBV6-5; j_gene: TRBJ1-2; abundance: -; CDR3nt: TGTGCCAGCAGTCCCACGGGGGCAGGCAACTATGGCTACACCTTC; CDR3aa: CASSPTGAGNYGYTF
d_gene: TRBD1; v_gene: TRBV7-8; j_gene: TRBJ2-7; abundance: -; CDR3nt: TGTGCCAGCAGCCCCCGGCGACAGGGCGGTCGGGAGCAGTACTTC; CDR3aa: CASSPRRQGGREQYF
d_gene: -; v_gene: TRBV19; j_gene: TRBJ2-3; abundance: -; CDR3nt: TGTGCCAGTAGTGACTGGGGCGATACGCAGTATTTT; CDR3aa: CASSDWGDTQYF
d_gene: -; v_gene: TRBV19; j_gene: TRBJ2-6; abundance: -; CDR3nt: TGTGCCAGTAGTATACCACGGACCCCTGGGGCCAACGTCCTGACTTTC; CDR3aa: CASSIPRTPGANVLTF
d_gene: -; v_gene: TRBV28; j_gene: TRBJ2-3; abundance: -; CDR3nt: TGTGCCAGCCCCCCCTCTAGGTCTAGCACAGATACGCAGTATTTT; CDR3aa: CASPPSRSSTDTQYF
d_gene: TRBD1; v_gene: TRBV4-2; j_gene: TRBJ1-1; abundance: once; CDR3nt: TGTGCCAGCAGCCCCCGACAGGGTGTCGACACTGAAGCTTTCTTT; CDR3aa: CASSPRQGVDTEAFF
d_gene: -; v_gene: TRBV10-3; j_gene: TRBJ1-5; abundance: -; CDR3nt: TGTGCCATCAGTGGGGTTGGTGGGGATCAGCCCCAGCATTTT; CDR3aa: CAISGVGGDQPQHF
d_gene: -; v_gene: TRBV29-1; j_gene: TRBJ1-2; abundance: -; CDR3nt: TGCAGCGTTGGGGAACAGGGCTACTATGGCTACACCTTC; CDR3aa: CSVGEQGYYGYTF
d_gene: -; v_gene: TRBV2; j_gene: TRBJ1-1; abundance: once; CDR3nt: TGTGCCAGCAGGACGACACGAGGGAGTGGTGAAGCTTTCTTT; CDR3aa: CASRTTRGSGEAFF
d_gene: -; v_gene: TRBV19; j_gene: TRBJ1-5; abundance: -; CDR3nt: TGTGCCAGTAGAAATGGGAGAGGGGTCCACCAGCCCCAGCATTTT; CDR3aa: CASRNGRGVHQPQHF
d_gene: -; v_gene: TRBV20-1; j_gene: TRBJ1-1; abundance: -; CDR3nt: TGCAGTGCTAGGCCGGGGCTTAAAGCTTTCTTT; CDR3aa: CSARPGLKAFF
d_gene: -; v_gene: TRBV18; j_gene: TRBJ1-3; abundance: -; CDR3nt: TGTGCCAGCTCACCTGTAATAGGGAGGAACACCATATATTTT; CDR3aa: CASSPVIGRNTIYF
d_gene: -; v_gene: TRBV11-2; j_gene: TRBJ1-2; abundance: -; CDR3nt: TGTGCCAGCAGCTTAGCCCTGGGGAGCCTACCCCTCCCCACCTTC; CDR3aa: CASSLALGSLPLPTF
d_gene: -; v_gene: TRBV5-1; j_gene: TRBJ2-7; abundance: -; CDR3nt: TGCGCCAGCAGCTTGGGAGGGGCGGCCTACGAGCAGTACTTC; CDR3aa: CASSLGGAAYEQYF
d_gene: -; v_gene: TRBV5-1; j_gene: TRBJ1-5; abundance: -; CDR3nt: TGCGCCAGCAGCTTGCTGGGGGGGGATCAGCCCCAGCATTTT; CDR3aa: CASSLLGGDQPQHF
d_gene: -; v_gene: TRBV6-5; j_gene: TRBJ1-2; abundance: -; CDR3nt: TGTGCCAGCAGCTACGGGACCTTCTATGGCTACACCTTC; CDR3aa: CASSYGTFYGYTF
d_gene: TRBD1; v_gene: TRBV5-6; j_gene: TRBJ2-7; abundance: -; CDR3nt: TGTGCCAGCAGCCGGGACAGGTCCTACGAGCAGTACTTC; CDR3aa: CASSRDRSYEQYF
d_gene: -; v_gene: TRBV12-3/TRBV12-4; j_gene: TRBJ2-1; abundance: -; CDR3nt: TGTGCCAGCAGTTCGAGCGACGTAAATGAGCAGTTCTTC; CDR3aa: CASSSSDVNEQFF
d_gene: -; v_gene: TRBV19; j_gene: TRBJ2-1; abundance: -; CDR3nt: TGTGCCAGTAGTAGCTGGCTGGGGGACAATGAGCAGTTCTTC; CDR3aa: CASSSWLGDNEQFF
d_gene: -; v_gene: TRBV18; j_gene: TRBJ2-1; abundance: -; CDR3nt: TGTGCCAGCTCACCGTACGGAGGGAGTGAGCAGTTCTTC; CDR3aa: CASSPYGGSEQFF
d_gene: TRBD2; v_gene: TRBV29-1; j_gene: TRBJ2-1; abundance: -; CDR3nt: TGCAGCGTTGGGACTAGCGGAAACAATGAGCAGTTCTTC; CDR3aa: CSVGTSGNNEQFF
d_gene: -; v_gene: TRBV19; j_gene: TRBJ1-2; abundance: -; CDR3nt: TGTGCCAGTAGTATCGGGGGATTACAGGGTCACTATGGCTACACCTTC; CDR3aa: CASSIGGLQGHYGYTF
d_gene: TRBD2; v_gene: TRBV10-1; j_gene: TRBJ2-3; abundance: -; CDR3nt: TGCGCCACTAAAAAAAGACTAGCGGGGAACACAGATACGCAGTATTTT; CDR3aa: CATKKRLAGNTDTQYF
d_gene: -; v_gene: TRBV11-3; j_gene: TRBJ2-1; abundance: once; CDR3nt: TGTGCCAGCAGCTTAGGGGACCGAAATGAGCAGTTCTTC; CDR3aa: CASSLGDRNEQFF
d_gene: -; v_gene: TRBV7-2; j_gene: TRBJ1-6; abundance: -; CDR3nt: TGTGCCAGCAGCTTAGCGGCCCAGGGGTCACCCCTCCACTTT; CDR3aa: CASSLAAQGSPLHF
d_gene: TRBD1; v_gene: TRBV7-2; j_gene: TRBJ1-1; abundance: -; CDR3nt: TGTGCCAGCAGTCATGGACAGGTAGCAAAGAACACTGAAGCTTTCTTT; CDR3aa: CASSHGQVAKNTEAFF
d_gene: -; v_gene: TRBV29-1; j_gene: TRBJ1-2; abundance: -; CDR3nt: TGCAGCGTTGAAGCCTGGCAGTCTTCGGGCTACACCTTC; CDR3aa: CSVEAWQSSGYTF
d_gene: -; v_gene: TRBV5-4; j_gene: TRBJ2-7; abundance: -; CDR3nt: TGTGCCAGCAGCTTGAAGGGGGTGGGGTCGGAGTACTTC; CDR3aa: CASSLKGVGSEYF
d_gene: -; v_gene: TRBV3-1/TRBV3-2; j_gene: TRBJ2-1; abundance: -; CDR3nt: TGTGCCAGCAGCCGGGGGCTAAACAATGAGCAGTTCTTC; CDR3aa: CASSRGLNNEQFF
d_gene: -; v_gene: TRBV27; j_gene: TRBJ1-2; abundance: once; CDR3nt: TGTGCCAGCAGTACCAGACAGTTCGGCTATGGCTACACCTTC; CDR3aa: CASSTRQFGYGYTF
d_gene: -; v_gene: TRBV28; j_gene: TRBJ1-2; abundance: -; CDR3nt: TGTGCCAGCAGTTTGGACTCCCCCGGGGGCTACACCTTC; CDR3aa: CASSLDSPGGYTF
d_gene: -; v_gene: TRBV6-5; j_gene: TRBJ2-2; abundance: -; CDR3nt: TGTGCCAGCAGAGGGACGTACACCGGGGAGCTGTTTTTT; CDR3aa: CASRGTYTGELFF
d_gene: TRBD1; v_gene: TRBV7-2; j_gene: TRBJ1-6; abundance: -; CDR3nt: TGTGCCAGCAGCCCTCCGGGACAGGGAGATTCACCCCTCCACTTT; CDR3aa: CASSPPGQGDSPLHF
d_gene: TRBD1; v_gene: TRBV6-5; j_gene: TRBJ2-7; abundance: once; CDR3nt: TGTGCCAGCAAAAGAACAGGGACAGGGGGCGGGCAGTACTTC; CDR3aa: CASKRTGTGGGQYF
d_gene: -; v_gene: TRBV24-1; j_gene: TRBJ1-1; abundance: once; CDR3nt: TGTGCCACCAGTGGTGGGGGCACTGAAGCTTTCTTT; CDR3aa: CATSGGGTEAFF
d_gene: -; v_gene: TRBV7-9; j_gene: TRBJ2-7; abundance: -; CDR3nt: TGTGCCAGCAGCTTAACTGGGCCGAAGTTGGGCGAGCAGTACTTC; CDR3aa: CASSLTGPKLGEQYF
d_gene: -; v_gene: TRBV5-8; j_gene: TRBJ1-2; abundance: once; CDR3nt: TGTGCCAGCAGCTTCCCGCTAAACTATGGCTACACCTTC; CDR3aa: CASSFPLNYGYTF
d_gene: -; v_gene: TRBV12-5; j_gene: TRBJ1-2; abundance: -; CDR3nt: TGTGCTAGTGGTTTTTCGGGCCGCAACTATGGCTACACCTTC; CDR3aa: CASGFSGRNYGYTF
d_gene: -; v_gene: TRBV18; j_gene: TRBJ1-2; abundance: -; CDR3nt: TGTGCCAGCTCACCAGGGCAGGAAGGCTACACCTTC; CDR3aa: CASSPGQEGYTF
d_gene: -; v_gene: TRBV7-9; j_gene: TRBJ1-4; abundance: -; CDR3nt: TGTGCCAGCGCCCGGGACGGATCTAATGAAAAACTGTTTTTT; CDR3aa: CASARDGSNEKLFF
d_gene: TRBD1; v_gene: TRBV5-6; j_gene: TRBJ1-2; abundance: -; CDR3nt: TGTGCCAGCACTCCCTGGGACAGGCCTAACTATGGCTACACCTTC; CDR3aa: CASTPWDRPNYGYTF
d_gene: -; v_gene: TRBV5-1; j_gene: TRBJ1-4; abundance: -; CDR3nt: TGCGCCAGCAGCTTGGCCAGGGGATCTGAAAAACTGTTTTTT; CDR3aa: CASSLARGSEKLFF
d_gene: -; v_gene: TRBV12-3/TRBV12-4; j_gene: TRBJ1-4; abundance: -; CDR3nt: TGTGCCAGCCGATTAGGTAGTTGGGGAAAACTGTTTTTT; CDR3aa: CASRLGSWGKLFF